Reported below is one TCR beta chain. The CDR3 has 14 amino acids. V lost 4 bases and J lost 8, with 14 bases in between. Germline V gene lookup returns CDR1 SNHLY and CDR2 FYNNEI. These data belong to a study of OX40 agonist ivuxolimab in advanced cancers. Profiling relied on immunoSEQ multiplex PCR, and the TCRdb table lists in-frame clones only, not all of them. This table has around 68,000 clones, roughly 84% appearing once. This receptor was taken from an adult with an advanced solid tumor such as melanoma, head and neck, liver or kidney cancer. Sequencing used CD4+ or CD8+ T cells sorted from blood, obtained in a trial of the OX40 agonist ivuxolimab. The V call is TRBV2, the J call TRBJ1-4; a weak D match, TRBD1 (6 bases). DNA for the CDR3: TGTGCCAGCAGTGTCAGGGGCAGACGAGAAAAACTGTTTTTT. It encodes CASSVRGRREKLFF.